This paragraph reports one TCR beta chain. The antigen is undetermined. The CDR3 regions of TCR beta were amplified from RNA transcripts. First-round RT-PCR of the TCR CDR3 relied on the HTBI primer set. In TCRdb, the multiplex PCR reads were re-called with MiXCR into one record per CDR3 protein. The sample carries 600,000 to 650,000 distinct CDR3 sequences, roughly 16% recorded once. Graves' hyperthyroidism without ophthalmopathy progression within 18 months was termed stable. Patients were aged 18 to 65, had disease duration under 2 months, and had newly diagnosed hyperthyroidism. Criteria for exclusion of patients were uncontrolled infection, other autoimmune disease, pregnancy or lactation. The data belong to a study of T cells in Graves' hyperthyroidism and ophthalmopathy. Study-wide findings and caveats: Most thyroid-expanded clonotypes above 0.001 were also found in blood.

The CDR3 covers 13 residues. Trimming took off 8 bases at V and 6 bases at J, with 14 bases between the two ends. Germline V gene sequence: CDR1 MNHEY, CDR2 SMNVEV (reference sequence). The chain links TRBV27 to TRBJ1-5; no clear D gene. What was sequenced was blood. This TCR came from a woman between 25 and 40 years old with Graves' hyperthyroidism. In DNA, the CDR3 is TGTGCCAGCGGCATTTCATTTCTTCAGCCCCAGCATTTT. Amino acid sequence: CASGISFLQPQHF.